This T cell receptor (beta chain) stems from a study of cytomegalovirus exposure and HLA in healthy donors. This clone was detected once. Germline CDR1 reads SGHVS; CDR2 reads FNYEAQ. V was shortened by 5 bases and J by 0 bases, with 16 bases between the two germline ends. The CDR3 contains 16 residues. The PCR used 60 Vbeta and 13 Jbeta primers. The table came from immunoSEQ multiplex PCR; TCRdb's copy has only in-frame clones and leaves some out. This sample yields 110,000 or so clones, of which 65% to 80% are seen a single time; about 6% belongs to the top ten. This chain links TRBV7-6 with TRBJ2-5, with D maybe TRBD1 (5 bases). The sample comprised PBMCs. This sequence was found in a man aged 18 to 29 in good health and CMV-seropositive. The CDR3 nucleotides read TGTGCCAGCAGCCCCCTAGACGCGACAGACCAAGAGACCCAGTACTTC. This sequence encodes CASSPLDATDQETQYF.